This T cell receptor (beta chain) was observed in a study of T-cell memory formation after mild COVID-19. Whole-study context: TCR clusters were mostly confined to one donor each. Study-level findings and limits: CD4+ bias marked clones expanding day 15 to 37, unlike balanced contracting clones. Cross-reactive memory apparently joined, as some responding clones appeared in pre-infection memory. A second wave of clones peaked on day 37, and their SARS-CoV-2 specificity went unconfirmed.

This clonotype was recorded many times. No antigen is known for it. TCRdb re-derived calls from the 5' RACE reads in MiXCR, one entry per CDR3 protein. Of some 100,000 distinct CDR3 sequences listed, 11% were seen once; the top ten hold 40%. The sequencing sample was made of PBMCs or a T cell subset sorted from them (not recorded which). The clonotype comes from a man younger than 35 who had mild COVID-19 (a few samples of this study predate the infection). Cell type and time point are not known.

The DNA for the CDR3 is TGTGCCAGCAGTTACTTCGGGACTGGGGTAGGTGATGAGCAGTTCTTC. This translates into CASSYFGTGVGDEQFF. The chain employs TRBV6-2 or TRBV6-3 and TRBJ2-1; the D gene is possibly TRBD2 (6 bases). This CDR3 comprises 16 residues. Germline lookup yields CDR1 MNHEY and CDR2 SVGEGT. With 1 base removed from V and 8 bases from J, the gap between germline ends came to 18 bases.